Below, 21 T cell receptor beta chains from the same sample are listed, as sequenced in a study of neurological immune-mediated disorders. TCRdb re-derived calls from the 5' RACE reads in MiXCR, one entry per CDR3 protein. The data hold approximately 100,000 distinct CDR3 sequences, with 3.5% observed a single time. The sequencing input was PBMCs. The receptors derive from a woman aged 18-35 years with multiple sclerosis.

This clonotype was found many times. V and J are TRBV30 and TRBJ2-1, with TRBD1 as a possible D gene (6 bases). Per the germline V gene, CDR1 is GTSNPN and CDR2 is SVGIG (reference sequence). V lost 4 bases and J lost 3, with 10 bases in between. This CDR3 contains 13 residues. CDR3 protein: CAWNSGDYNEQFF. For the CDR3, the DNA is TGTGCCTGGAATTCAGGGGACTACAATGAGCAGTTCTTC.

For this clonotype: A much larger clone lies a single base off, so this may be a read error. V and J are TRBV6-5 and TRBJ2-5, with D perhaps matching TRBD2 (5 bases). Germline-derived CDR1 and CDR2 are MNHEY and SVGAGI. The CDR3 spans 14 residues. V gave up 2 bases and J gave up 3 bases, with 10 bases separating them. The CDR3 nucleotides are TGTGCCAGCAGTTACACCGGGAAAAAAGAGACCCAGTACTTC. Translating gives CASSYTGKKETQYF.

In this sample, this clonotype turned up many times. This chain links TRBV7-2 with TRBJ2-1; D not certain. Germline loops: CDR1 SGHTA, CDR2 FQGNSA. The V and J ends lost 0 bases and 6 bases respectively, with 9 bases between them. The CDR3 is made up of 14 amino acids. DNA of the CDR3: TGTGCCAGCAGCTTAGCGGGAACTCGCAATGAGCAGTTCTTC. It encodes CASSLAGTRNEQFF.

This clonotype was recorded many times. The chain is built from TRBV9 and TRBJ1-2; D ambiguous. Trimming removed 0 bases at V and 5 bases at J, with 5 bases between. Germline lookup yields CDR1 SGDLS and CDR2 YYNGEE. CDR3 length: 12 amino acids. The DNA of the CDR3 is TGTGCCAGCAGCGTAGCTGGATATGGCTACACCTTC. This encodes CASSVAGYGYTF.

There are a few counts of this clonotype. J is TRBJ2-1 and V is TRBV7-9; 11 bases match TRBD2. CDR1 and CDR2 (germline): SEHNR, FQNEAQ (reference sequence). J gave up 7 bases and V 1 base, and 9 bases lay outside the gene matches. The CDR3 contains 17 residues. In DNA form, the CDR3 reads TGTGCCAGCAGCTTAGGGCTGGGACTAGCGGAGGGGAATGAGCAGTTCTTC. Its translation: CASSLGLGLAEGNEQFF.

The sample holds many counts of this clonotype. The chain employs TRBV20-1 and TRBJ1-5, with unresolved D. This CDR3 comprises 13 residues. CDR1 DFQATT and CDR2 SNEGSKA come from the germline V gene (reference sequence). Between the trimmed V and J ends, which lost 1 base and 2 bases, there was a span of 6 bases. In nucleotides, the CDR3 is TGCAGTGCTAGAGGTGCTGGCAATCAGCCCCAGCATTTT. This sequence encodes CSARGAGNQPQHF.

This clonotype was counted ten times or more. The V and J genes are TRBV12-3 or TRBV12-4 and TRBJ2-7; TRBD2 agrees at 8 bases. This CDR3 is built from 15 residues. V was clipped by 6 bases and J by 3 bases; unmatched bases: 10. In nucleotides, the CDR3 is TGTGCCAGCAGCCACCAGCGGGGGCTAAACTACGAGCAGTACTTC. Encoded protein: CASSHQRGLNYEQYF.

This clonotype has ten or more counts. This chain links TRBV12-3 or TRBV12-4 with TRBJ1-2; 7 bases line up with TRBD1. CDR3 length: 13 residues. V trimming: 6 bases; J trimming: 7 bases; junction bases outside the gene matches: 8. CDR3 nucleotide sequence: TGTGCCAGCAGCCATGACAGGGTTAGTGGCTACACCTTC. Translating it yields CASSHDRVSGYTF.

This clonotype was observed many times. The rearrangement joins TRBV6-5 to TRBJ2-3; 9 nucleotides align to TRBD2. The CDR3 has 18 amino acids. Per germline, CDR1 MNHEY and CDR2 SVGAGI. The J segment lost 1 base and the V segment lost 0 bases, leaving 8 bases of the junction unmatched. In DNA form, the CDR3 reads TGTGCCAGCAGTTACTCGTGGCGGGGGGGCCGTGGCACAGATACGCAGTATTTT. Amino acids: CASSYSWRGGRGTDTQYF.

This clonotype occurred many times. The V and J genes are TRBV12-3 or TRBV12-4 and TRBJ1-5; TRBD1 aligns across 9 bases. The CDR3 has 16 amino acids. V shed 3 bases, J shed 6 bases, and the junction held 9 bases outside the gene matches. The CDR3 spells CASSFRDRALSQPQHF. Written as DNA, the CDR3 is TGTGCCAGCAGTTTTCGGGACAGGGCTTTGAGTCAGCCCCAGCATTTT.

In this sample, this clonotype turned up many times. CDR3 protein: CASSLTAGNTIYF. The CDR3 DNA reads TGTGCCAGCAGCTTAACTGCTGGAAACACCATATATTTT. This chain joins TRBV5-6 and TRBJ1-3; D is ambiguous. CDR1 is SGHDT, CDR2 YYEEEE, per germline. The CDR3 consists of 13 residues. V dropped 2 bases and J dropped 2 bases, with 5 bases sitting between them. Drawing the rest from reference TRBV5-6 and TRBJ1-3, the complete variable domain is DAGVTQSPTHLIKTRGQQVTLRCSPKSGHDTVSWYQQALGQGPQFIFQYYEEEERQRGNFPDRFSGHQFPNYSSELNVNALLLGDSALYLCASSLTAGNTIYFGEGSWLTVV.

This clonotype was detected many times. The gene calls are TRBV12-3 or TRBV12-4 and TRBJ1-2; 9 bases map to TRBD1. The V and J ends lost 2 bases and 8 bases, in that order; junction bases with no gene match: 12. The CDR3 is 16 amino acids. CDR3 nucleotide sequence: TGTGCCAGCAGTTTAACCGCGGGACAGGGAGGTCGGGGCTACACCTTC. Translation: CASSLTAGQGGRGYTF.

This clonotype was seen many times. This sequence joins TRBV11-1 and TRBJ1-2, with TRBD1 matching 12 bases. The CDR3 runs to 14 residues. Looked up from germline, CDR1 is SGHAT and CDR2 is FQDESV (reference sequence). V lost 5 bases to trimming and J lost 8 bases; unmatched junction nucleotides: 6. For the CDR3, the DNA is TGTGCCAGCAGCGCAGGGACAGGGGGCCGGGGCTACACCTTC. As protein: CASSAGTGGRGYTF.

This clonotype showed up many times. V gene TRBV7-6 combines with J gene TRBJ2-1, with D perhaps given as TRBD1 or TRBD2 (6 bases each). Germline V gene sequence: CDR1 SGHVS, CDR2 FNYEAQ. The CDR3 sequence is 16 residues long. The V and J ends lost 1 base and 7 bases respectively, with 17 bases between them. CDR3 sequence reads: CASSLDILGGRNEQFF. The CDR3 DNA reads as TGTGCCAGCAGCTTAGATATTTTGGGGGGCCGAAATGAGCAGTTCTTC.

This clonotype appeared many times. The rearrangement joins TRBV5-1 to TRBJ2-3; D is undetermined. The CDR3 covers 14 residues. The ends were cut back, 0 bases at V and 2 bases at J, with 7 bases in the middle. Germline-derived CDR1 and CDR2 are SGHRS and YFSETQ. The CDR3 nucleotides are TGCGCCAGCAGCTTGGGGAGTTCCACAGATACGCAGTATTTT. The encoded protein is CASSLGSSTDTQYF.

This clonotype was observed many times. The V gene is TRBV7-2, the J gene TRBJ2-7, with TRBD2 matching over 12 bases. V gave up 6 bases and J gave up 5 bases; unmatched junction bases: 8. This CDR3 is 15 amino acids long. CDR1 SGHTA and CDR2 FQGNSA come from the germline V gene. CDR3 bases: TGTGCCAGCAGATTGACTAGCGGGAGTACCCACGAGCAGTACTTC. It translates to CASRLTSGSTHEQYF.

This clonotype was detected ten times or more. This chain joins TRBV3-1 and TRBJ1-1; a weak D match, TRBD1 (5 bases). Looked up from germline, CDR1 is LGHDT and CDR2 is YNNKEL (reference sequence). The CDR3 has 14 amino acids. The V and J ends lost 1 base and 11 bases respectively, with 17 bases between them. Here the CDR3 DNA reads TGTGCCAGCAGCCAAGGTTGGGGAGAGGGGCGGGCTTTCTTT. It encodes CASSQGWGEGRAFF.

This clonotype was recorded at least ten times. This chain links TRBV6-6 with TRBJ2-5; D might be TRBD1 or TRBD2, each matching 5 bases. Germline values: CDR1 MNHNY, CDR2 SVGAGI (reference sequence). Trimming removed 5 bases at V and 4 bases at J, with 17 bases between. The CDR3 loop spans 15 amino acids. CDR3 nucleotide sequence: TGTGCCAGCAGTGGCTCCGGGACCGCTGTAGAGACCCAGTACTTC. The encoded protein is CASSGSGTAVETQYF.

V usage is TRBV6-5 and J usage is TRBJ1-1; D is unresolved. V gave up 2 bases and J gave up 6 bases, with 4 bases separating them. CDR3 size: 11 residues. The germline CDR1 and CDR2 sequences are MNHEY and SVGAGI. Here the CDR3 reads CASSYPPEAFF. The CDR3 DNA sequence: TGTGCCAGCAGTTACCCCCCTGAAGCTTTCTTT.

This clonotype occurred many times. V is TRBV5-1 and J is TRBJ2-3; D remains unclear. The length of the CDR3 is 14 residues. CDR1 is SGHRS, CDR2 YFSETQ, per germline. V shed 0 bases and J shed 1 base, with 6 bases lying between them. CDR3 region: CASSLVVGTDTQYF. The CDR3 DNA follows: TGCGCCAGCAGCTTGGTGGTAGGCACAGATACGCAGTATTTT.

At least ten counts were recorded for this clonotype. The chain uses TRBV25-1 and TRBJ1-2; D not resolved. Germline-derived CDR1 and CDR2 are MGHDK and SYGVNS. Trimming stripped 2 bases from V and 3 bases from J, with 19 bases between. There are 17 residues in the CDR3. The CDR3, as DNA: TGTGCCAGCAGTGAAGATCGAAGGCTTTCCGGAGACTATGGCTACACCTTC. This sequence encodes CASSEDRRLSGDYGYTF.